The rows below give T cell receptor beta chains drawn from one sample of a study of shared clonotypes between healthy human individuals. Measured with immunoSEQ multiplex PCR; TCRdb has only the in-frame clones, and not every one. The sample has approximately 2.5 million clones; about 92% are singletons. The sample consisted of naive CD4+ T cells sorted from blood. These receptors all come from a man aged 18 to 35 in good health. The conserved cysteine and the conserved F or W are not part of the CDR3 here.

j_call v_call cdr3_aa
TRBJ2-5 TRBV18 ASSPPPGSETQY
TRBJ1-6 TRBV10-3 AIRGQGEGSPLH
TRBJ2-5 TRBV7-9 ASSPSPPGAQY
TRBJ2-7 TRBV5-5 ASSLTALHEQY
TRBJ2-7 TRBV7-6 ASSPLSGQGPPSSSYEQY
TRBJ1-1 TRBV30 AGSPQGPEAF
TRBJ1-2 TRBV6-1 ASSEGGPLYGYT
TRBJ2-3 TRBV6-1 ASQLAGATDTQY
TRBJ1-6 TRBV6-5 ASSLKGSPLH
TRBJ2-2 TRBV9 ASSPPGTTGTGELF
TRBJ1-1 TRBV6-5 ASSSGQRMNTEAF
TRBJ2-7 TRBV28 AAWDRGDHEQY
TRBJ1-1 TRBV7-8 ASTDRGPRAF
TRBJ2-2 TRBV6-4 ASRPGASTGELF